The rows below give T cell receptor beta chains drawn from one sample of a study of CD8 T cells in ankylosing spondylitis. TCRdb reprocessed the 5' RACE reads via MiXCR and lists one record per CDR3 protein. The sample holds roughly 470,000 distinct CDR3 sequences; roughly 26% are singletons and the top ten take 0.85% to 1%. Sequencing input: blood, either unsorted or a sorted T cell fraction (not recorded which). Source of these receptors: a male donor with ankylosing spondylitis. Both conserved end residues are part of each CDR3. D genes are given only for firm matches. A row's size may be missing; if present it is once, few, many or a size class.

CDR3nt: TGTGCCAGCAAGATCGGGACTAGGACCTACGAGCAGTACTTC; CDR3aa: CASKIGTRTYEQYF; abundance: .; d_gene: TRBD2; j_gene: TRBJ2-7; v_gene: TRBV12-3/TRBV12-4
CDR3nt: TGCAGCGTTGGGAAGGCAGTACAAGAGACCCAGTACTTC; CDR3aa: CSVGKAVQETQYF; abundance: .; d_gene: .; j_gene: TRBJ2-5; v_gene: TRBV29-1
CDR3nt: TGTGCCAGCTCACCTCTAGCGGGAGGGCGCGATCTCAATGAGCAGTTCTTC; CDR3aa: CASSPLAGGRDLNEQFF; abundance: once; d_gene: TRBD2; j_gene: TRBJ2-1; v_gene: TRBV18
CDR3nt: TGTGCCTCCAACACCCTGGGCGTCACTGAAGCTTTCTTT; CDR3aa: CASNTLGVTEAFF; abundance: few; d_gene: .; j_gene: TRBJ1-1; v_gene: TRBV12-3/TRBV12-4
CDR3nt: TGTGCCAGCAGCCAAGGGGTCTCCAAAGAGACCCAGTACTTC; CDR3aa: CASSQGVSKETQYF; abundance: .; d_gene: .; j_gene: TRBJ2-5; v_gene: TRBV3-1
CDR3nt: TGTGCCAGCAGTGGACTACTAGCGGGCACAGATACGCAGTATTTT; CDR3aa: CASSGLLAGTDTQYF; abundance: once; d_gene: TRBD2; j_gene: TRBJ2-3; v_gene: TRBV2
CDR3nt: TGTGCCAGCAGTTTAGTGATGAACACTGAAGCTTTCTTT; CDR3aa: CASSLVMNTEAFF; abundance: many; d_gene: .; j_gene: TRBJ1-1; v_gene: TRBV12-3/TRBV12-4
CDR3nt: TGCGCCAGCAACGCAGGCGGGAGGGTCACCGGGGAGCTGTTTTTT; CDR3aa: CASNAGGRVTGELFF; abundance: .; d_gene: TRBD2; j_gene: TRBJ2-2; v_gene: TRBV5-1
CDR3nt: TGCAGTGCTAGAGTCCCCGCGGGAGGCAATGAGCAGTTCTTC; CDR3aa: CSARVPAGGNEQFF; abundance: .; d_gene: TRBD2; j_gene: TRBJ2-1; v_gene: TRBV20-1
CDR3nt: TGCGCCAGCAGCCCGACAGACGGTTCACCCCTCCACTTT; CDR3aa: CASSPTDGSPLHF; abundance: few; d_gene: .; j_gene: TRBJ1-6; v_gene: TRBV5-1
CDR3nt: TGCGCCAGCAGCCCGGATGGGGGATATGGCTACACCTTC; CDR3aa: CASSPDGGYGYTF; abundance: few; d_gene: .; j_gene: TRBJ1-2; v_gene: TRBV5-1
CDR3nt: TGCAGTGCTAGATCCGCTCGGGGGGTTTCCTACAATGAGCAGTTCTTC; CDR3aa: CSARSARGVSYNEQFF; abundance: once; d_gene: TRBD2; j_gene: TRBJ2-1; v_gene: TRBV20-1
CDR3nt: TGCGCCAGCAGCAAGGGACAGGGGTCCAACAATGAGCAGTTCTTC; CDR3aa: CASSKGQGSNNEQFF; abundance: .; d_gene: TRBD1; j_gene: TRBJ2-1; v_gene: TRBV5-1
CDR3nt: TGTGCCAGCAGTGGTAATGGCGGGGAGCTGTTTTTT; CDR3aa: CASSGNGGELFF; abundance: few; d_gene: .; j_gene: TRBJ2-2; v_gene: TRBV2
CDR3nt: TGTGCCAGCAGCTTAAGTTATGAGCAGTTCTTC; CDR3aa: CASSLSYEQFF; abundance: .; d_gene: .; j_gene: TRBJ2-1; v_gene: TRBV7-9
CDR3nt: TGTGCCAGCAGTATCTACAGGGAGGGGAACACTGAAGCTTTCTTT; CDR3aa: CASSIYREGNTEAFF; abundance: few; d_gene: .; j_gene: TRBJ1-1; v_gene: TRBV27
CDR3nt: TGTGCCAGCAGTTTAAGGGGGGTTGAAGCTTTCTTT; CDR3aa: CASSLRGVEAFF; abundance: few; d_gene: .; j_gene: TRBJ1-1; v_gene: TRBV12-3/TRBV12-4
CDR3nt: TGCAGTGCTGCTTGGGGGGGCTCGAAGGGGACCCAGTACTTC; CDR3aa: CSAAWGGSKGTQYF; abundance: .; d_gene: .; j_gene: TRBJ2-5; v_gene: TRBV20-1
CDR3nt: TGTGCCAGCAGGTATAACGCGGATACGCAGTATTTT; CDR3aa: CASRYNADTQYF; abundance: few; d_gene: .; j_gene: TRBJ2-3; v_gene: TRBV11-2
CDR3nt: TGTGCCAGCAGTTACTCGATAGCTAGCGGCAATGAGCAGTTCTTC; CDR3aa: CASSYSIASGNEQFF; abundance: many; d_gene: TRBD2; j_gene: TRBJ2-1; v_gene: TRBV6-2/TRBV6-3
CDR3nt: TGTGCCAGCAGTGGGCTCGGGGCGGCAGATACGCAGTATTTT; CDR3aa: CASSGLGAADTQYF; abundance: .; d_gene: .; j_gene: TRBJ2-3; v_gene: TRBV2
CDR3nt: TGCGCCAGCAGCAGCCGGACTAGATCGTCGGTCCCCTACAAAGAGACCCAGTACTTC; CDR3aa: CASSSRTRSSVPYKETQYF; abundance: many; d_gene: TRBD2; j_gene: TRBJ2-5; v_gene: TRBV5-1
CDR3nt: TGCAGTGTGGGAGCGGGCGACACAGATACGCAGTATTTT; CDR3aa: CSVGAGDTDTQYF; abundance: few; d_gene: .; j_gene: TRBJ2-3; v_gene: TRBV20-1
CDR3nt: TGTGCCAGCAGCATGACGCTCAACTCCTACAATGAGCAGTTCTTC; CDR3aa: CASSMTLNSYNEQFF; abundance: .; d_gene: .; j_gene: TRBJ2-1; v_gene: TRBV5-4
CDR3nt: TGTGCCAGCAGTCCTAGCGGGAGGTCAGATACGCAGTATTTT; CDR3aa: CASSPSGRSDTQYF; abundance: few; d_gene: TRBD2; j_gene: TRBJ2-3; v_gene: TRBV12-3/TRBV12-4
CDR3nt: TGTGCCAGCAGCGCACCACAGACTAGCGTCGGAGATACGCAGTATTTT; CDR3aa: CASSAPQTSVGDTQYF; abundance: few; d_gene: TRBD2; j_gene: TRBJ2-3; v_gene: TRBV3-1
CDR3nt: TGTGCCAGCAGCTTAGGTCCCCTGGCACCGAGGCTTCGGAATGAGCAGTTCTTC; CDR3aa: CASSLGPLAPRLRNEQFF; abundance: .; d_gene: .; j_gene: TRBJ2-1; v_gene: TRBV11-2
CDR3nt: TGTGCCAGCAGCGTAGGGGGCTCCTATAATTCACCCCTCCACTTT; CDR3aa: CASSVGGSYNSPLHF; abundance: few; d_gene: .; j_gene: TRBJ1-6; v_gene: TRBV9
CDR3nt: TGCAGTGCTTCCCAGGTCCGGAATGAAGCTTTCTTT; CDR3aa: CSASQVRNEAFF; abundance: .; d_gene: .; j_gene: TRBJ1-1; v_gene: TRBV20-1
CDR3nt: TGTGCCTGGAGTCGTTGGCAGGGGGTGGATGGCTACACCTTC; CDR3aa: CAWSRWQGVDGYTF; abundance: .; d_gene: TRBD1; j_gene: TRBJ1-2; v_gene: TRBV30
CDR3nt: TGTGCCAGCAGTCACAGCGGGTTGGACGGGGAGCTGTTTTTT; CDR3aa: CASSHSGLDGELFF; abundance: .; d_gene: .; j_gene: TRBJ2-2; v_gene: TRBV11-3
CDR3nt: TGTGCCAGCAGCCCCCCCGGCCGTTCGGGGCAGTTCTTC; CDR3aa: CASSPPGRSGQFF; abundance: once; d_gene: .; j_gene: TRBJ2-1; v_gene: TRBV3-1
CDR3nt: TGTGCCAGCAGCTTAGGCGGACTAGGCCCCTACGAGCAGTACTTC; CDR3aa: CASSLGGLGPYEQYF; abundance: .; d_gene: TRBD2; j_gene: TRBJ2-7; v_gene: TRBV7-9
CDR3nt: TGCAGTGCCCGCGCCCCCGAGCAGTACTTC; CDR3aa: CSARAPEQYF; abundance: .; d_gene: .; j_gene: TRBJ2-7; v_gene: TRBV20-1
CDR3nt: TGTGCCAGCAGCCAATATTCGGGGGATAACACTGAAGCTTTCTTT; CDR3aa: CASSQYSGDNTEAFF; abundance: few; d_gene: .; j_gene: TRBJ1-1; v_gene: TRBV3-1
CDR3nt: TGCAGTGCTGGAAGGACAGCTACGGGTGAAAAACTGTTTTTT; CDR3aa: CSAGRTATGEKLFF; abundance: once; d_gene: .; j_gene: TRBJ1-4; v_gene: TRBV20-1
CDR3nt: TGCAGTGCTAGAGATCTTGGGGGGGGGCATCAGCCCCAGCATTTT; CDR3aa: CSARDLGGGHQPQHF; abundance: few; d_gene: .; j_gene: TRBJ1-5; v_gene: TRBV20-1
CDR3nt: TGTGCCAGCAGTTTATCCGATGCGGGAGGTTACGAGCAGTACTTC; CDR3aa: CASSLSDAGGYEQYF; abundance: once; d_gene: TRBD2; j_gene: TRBJ2-7; v_gene: TRBV27
CDR3nt: TGCAGTGCGCACCCACCGGGACTCAACACAGATACGCAGTATTTT; CDR3aa: CSAHPPGLNTDTQYF; abundance: .; d_gene: .; j_gene: TRBJ2-3; v_gene: TRBV20-1
CDR3nt: TGTGCCAGCAGTCTCATAGCGGGAAGCACAGATACGCAGTATTTT; CDR3aa: CASSLIAGSTDTQYF; abundance: .; d_gene: TRBD2; j_gene: TRBJ2-3; v_gene: TRBV27
CDR3nt: TGTGCCAGCAGTTTATTGGCACCCACCGGGGAGCTGTTTTTT; CDR3aa: CASSLLAPTGELFF; abundance: few; d_gene: .; j_gene: TRBJ2-2; v_gene: TRBV27
CDR3nt: TGTGCCGGGGGACAGGGGACCTACAATGAGCAGTTCTTC; CDR3aa: CAGGQGTYNEQFF; abundance: .; d_gene: TRBD1; j_gene: TRBJ2-1; v_gene: TRBV6-6
CDR3nt: TGCAATCCAAACACGGGGCGGGGACGGACTGAAGCTTTCTTT; CDR3aa: CNPNTGRGRTEAFF; abundance: .; d_gene: .; j_gene: TRBJ1-1; v_gene: TRBV20-1
CDR3nt: TGTGCCAGCAGCCAAGAAAGAAACAATGAGCAGTTCTTC; CDR3aa: CASSQERNNEQFF; abundance: few; d_gene: .; j_gene: TRBJ2-1; v_gene: TRBV4-2
CDR3nt: TGCAGTGCCCCTCGACCAATATCGGGGGAGACCCAGTACTTC; CDR3aa: CSAPRPISGETQYF; abundance: .; d_gene: .; j_gene: TRBJ2-5; v_gene: TRBV20-1
CDR3nt: TGTGCCACCAGTGACCCGGACGGTTACAATGAGCAGTTCTTC; CDR3aa: CATSDPDGYNEQFF; abundance: many; d_gene: .; j_gene: TRBJ2-1; v_gene: TRBV24-1
CDR3nt: TGTGCCAGCAGTTACCAAGAGGGGATTTCGGGGGAGCTGTTTTTT; CDR3aa: CASSYQEGISGELFF; abundance: .; d_gene: .; j_gene: TRBJ2-2; v_gene: TRBV7-9
CDR3nt: TGTGCCAGCCTAGGGGACAGGGGGCCCCGGACTGAAGCTTTCTTT; CDR3aa: CASLGDRGPRTEAFF; abundance: few; d_gene: TRBD1; j_gene: TRBJ1-1; v_gene: TRBV12-3/TRBV12-4
CDR3nt: TGTGCCAGCAGCTTGGTGACAGGGGTTAGCAATCAGCCCCAGCATTTT; CDR3aa: CASSLVTGVSNQPQHF; abundance: .; d_gene: TRBD1; j_gene: TRBJ1-5; v_gene: TRBV7-2
CDR3nt: TGTGCCAGCAGCTTAGGACTCCTTAACTATGGCTACACCTTC; CDR3aa: CASSLGLLNYGYTF; abundance: many; d_gene: .; j_gene: TRBJ1-2; v_gene: TRBV5-1
CDR3nt: TGTGCCAGCAGTGGGAACAGGGCGGTAGATAATTCACCCCTCCACTTT; CDR3aa: CASSGNRAVDNSPLHF; abundance: .; d_gene: .; j_gene: TRBJ1-6; v_gene: TRBV2
CDR3nt: TGTGCCAGCCGTTTAGCGGGAGTCACAGATACGCAGTATTTT; CDR3aa: CASRLAGVTDTQYF; abundance: few; d_gene: TRBD2; j_gene: TRBJ2-3; v_gene: TRBV2
CDR3nt: TGTGCCAGCAGCCAAGGAAGGGTCACAGATACGCAGTATTTT; CDR3aa: CASSQGRVTDTQYF; abundance: .; d_gene: .; j_gene: TRBJ2-3; v_gene: TRBV14
CDR3nt: TGCAGTGCTCGGGGACAGGGGAATTCACCCCTCCACTTT; CDR3aa: CSARGQGNSPLHF; abundance: .; d_gene: TRBD1; j_gene: TRBJ1-6; v_gene: TRBV20-1
CDR3nt: TGTGCCAGCAGCTTCCCCGACGGTAGCACAGATACGCAGTATTTT; CDR3aa: CASSFPDGSTDTQYF; abundance: .; d_gene: .; j_gene: TRBJ2-3; v_gene: TRBV7-9
CDR3nt: TGTGCCAGCAGTGTAGGGTGGGGCGATGAGCAGTTCTTC; CDR3aa: CASSVGWGDEQFF; abundance: .; d_gene: .; j_gene: TRBJ2-1; v_gene: TRBV25-1
CDR3nt: TGCAGTGCTAGAGATCCAGGGGGGAGCCGCACAGATACGCAGTATTTT; CDR3aa: CSARDPGGSRTDTQYF; abundance: few; d_gene: .; j_gene: TRBJ2-3; v_gene: TRBV20-1
CDR3nt: TGTGCCAGCAGCCGGCTCTTGGCGGGGAGCCACGAGCAGTACTTC; CDR3aa: CASSRLLAGSHEQYF; abundance: .; d_gene: .; j_gene: TRBJ2-7; v_gene: TRBV3-1
CDR3nt: TGTGCCAGCAGCCTCCCCGATCGGATGGGGGGAAGAACTGAAGCTTTCTTT; CDR3aa: CASSLPDRMGGRTEAFF; abundance: few; d_gene: .; j_gene: TRBJ1-1; v_gene: TRBV11-2
CDR3nt: TGCGCCAGCAGCTATATCGGGACAGGGCAAGAGACCCAGTACTTC; CDR3aa: CASSYIGTGQETQYF; abundance: .; d_gene: TRBD1; j_gene: TRBJ2-5; v_gene: TRBV5-1